This TCR beta chain was sequenced during a study of post-analysis software for immune sequencing data. This clonotype was recorded a few times. Antigen: not known. The study's findings and limits: Patients used about 5 TRBV segments, including TRBV5-6, TRBV5-1 and TRBV20-1, more often than controls.

Tagging with unique molecular identifiers was a feature of the TCR beta cDNA libraries. TCRdb ran MiXCR on the PCR reads and lists one entry per CDR3 protein. The profile shows 650,000 to 850,000 distinct CDR3 sequences, just over 45% of them singletons. Trimming stripped 3 bases from V and 8 bases from J, with 13 bases between. The CDR3 has 12 residues. Germline CDR1 is DFQATT and CDR2 is SNEGSKA (reference sequence). The sample comprised blood. This TCR came from a girl between 10 and 17 years old with multiple sclerosis. V usage is TRBV20-1 and J usage is TRBJ2-5; tentatively, D is TRBD2 (5 bases). For the CDR3, the DNA is TGCAGTGCTAGTCCGGGAAGCAGAACCCAGTACTTC. Encoded protein: CSASPGSRTQYF.